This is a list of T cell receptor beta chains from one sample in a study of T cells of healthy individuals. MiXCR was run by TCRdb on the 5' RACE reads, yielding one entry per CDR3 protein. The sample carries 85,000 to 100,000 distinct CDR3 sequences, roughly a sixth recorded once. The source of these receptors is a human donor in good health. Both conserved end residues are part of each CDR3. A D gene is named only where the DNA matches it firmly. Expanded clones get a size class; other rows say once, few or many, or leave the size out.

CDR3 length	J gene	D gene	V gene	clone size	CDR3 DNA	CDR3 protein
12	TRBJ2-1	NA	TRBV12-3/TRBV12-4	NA	TGTGCCAGCCCCGGGCTCAACAATGAGCAGTTCTTC	CASPGLNNEQFF
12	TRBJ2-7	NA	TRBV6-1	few	TGTGCCAGCAGACAGGACTCCTACGAGCAGTACTTC	CASRQDSYEQYF
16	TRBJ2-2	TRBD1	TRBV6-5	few	TGTGCCAGCAGTCGCTTACAGGGGGCTGGGACCGGGGAGCTGTTTTTT	CASSRLQGAGTGELFF
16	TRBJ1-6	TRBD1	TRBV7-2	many	TGTGCCAGCAGCCCTTTCTGGACAGGGAGTAATTCACCCCTCCACTTT	CASSPFWTGSNSPLHF
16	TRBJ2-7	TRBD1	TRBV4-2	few	TGTGCCAGCAGCCTCTCTGGGACAGGAGTCTCCTACGAGCAGTACTTC	CASSLSGTGVSYEQYF
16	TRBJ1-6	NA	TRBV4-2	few	TGTGCCAGCAGCCAGTCAGACATCTCCTATAATTCACCCCTCCACTTT	CASSQSDISYNSPLHF
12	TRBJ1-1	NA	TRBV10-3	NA	TGTGCCATCAGTGAGTTCAAGGCTGAAGCTTTCTTT	CAISEFKAEAFF
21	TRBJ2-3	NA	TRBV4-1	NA	TGCGCCAGCAGCCAAGTAAACGGAGACAGTGTAACCTACTCTAGCACAGATACGCAGTATTTT	CASSQVNGDSVTYSSTDTQYF
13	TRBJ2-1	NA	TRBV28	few	TGTGCCAGCAGTCACCGACTAGTTTTTGAGCAGTTCTTC	CASSHRLVFEQFF
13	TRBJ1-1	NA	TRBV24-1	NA	TGTGCCACCAGTGATGCCGCTAACACTGAAGCTTTCTTT	CATSDAANTEAFF
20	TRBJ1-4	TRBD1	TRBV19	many	TGTGCCAGTAGGTCGAAGATGTGGACAGGCTTATGGCCAACTAATGAAAAACTGTTTTTT	CASRSKMWTGLWPTNEKLFF